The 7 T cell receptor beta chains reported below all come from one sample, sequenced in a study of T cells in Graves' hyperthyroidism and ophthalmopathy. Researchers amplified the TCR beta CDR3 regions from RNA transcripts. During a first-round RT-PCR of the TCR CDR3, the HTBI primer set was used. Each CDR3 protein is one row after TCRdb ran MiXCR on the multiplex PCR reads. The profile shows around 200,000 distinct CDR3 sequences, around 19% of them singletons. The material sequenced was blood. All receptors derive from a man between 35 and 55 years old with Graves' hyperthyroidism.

Written as DNA, the CDR3 is TGTGCCAGCAGCCGACTAGCGGGGGAACTTTACGAGCAGTACTTC. Its protein product is CASSRLAGELYEQYF. V is TRBV7-3 and J is TRBJ2-7; 12 bases fit TRBD2. With V trimmed by 5 bases and J by 4 bases, 6 bases remained unmatched. Germline lookup yields CDR1 SGHTA and CDR2 FQGTGA. CDR3 length: 15 residues.

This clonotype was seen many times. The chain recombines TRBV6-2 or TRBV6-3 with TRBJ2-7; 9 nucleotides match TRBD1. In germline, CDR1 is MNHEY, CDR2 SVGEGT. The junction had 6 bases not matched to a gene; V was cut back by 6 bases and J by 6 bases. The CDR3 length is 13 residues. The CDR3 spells CASRLTGGGEQYF. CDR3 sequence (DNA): TGTGCCAGCAGGCTCACAGGGGGCGGCGAGCAGTACTTC.

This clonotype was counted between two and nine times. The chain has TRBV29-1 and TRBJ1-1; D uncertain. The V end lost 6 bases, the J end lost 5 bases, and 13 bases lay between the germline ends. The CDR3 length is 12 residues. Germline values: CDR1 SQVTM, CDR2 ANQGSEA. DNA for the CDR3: TGCAGCGTGCTCTTGAGAGGGACTGAAGCTTTCTTT. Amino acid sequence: CSVLLRGTEAFF. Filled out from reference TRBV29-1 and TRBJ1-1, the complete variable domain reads SAVISQKPSRDICQRGTSLTIQCQVDSQVTMMFWYRQQPGQSLTLIATANQGSEATYESGFVIDKFPISRPNLTFSTLTVSNMSPEDSSIYLCSVLLRGTEAFFGQGTRLTVV.

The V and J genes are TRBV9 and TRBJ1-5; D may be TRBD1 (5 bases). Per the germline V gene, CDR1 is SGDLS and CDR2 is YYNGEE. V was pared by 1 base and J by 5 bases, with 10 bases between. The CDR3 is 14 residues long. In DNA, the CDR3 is TGTGCCAGCAGCGTATGGGGGGAGGATCAGCCCCAGCATTTT. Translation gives CASSVWGEDQPQHF.

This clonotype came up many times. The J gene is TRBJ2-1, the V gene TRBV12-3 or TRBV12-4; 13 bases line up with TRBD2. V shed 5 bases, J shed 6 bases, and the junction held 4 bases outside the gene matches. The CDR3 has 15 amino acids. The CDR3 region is CASSPRLAGGNEQFF. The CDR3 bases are TGTGCCAGCAGTCCCCGACTAGCGGGAGGCAATGAGCAGTTCTTC.

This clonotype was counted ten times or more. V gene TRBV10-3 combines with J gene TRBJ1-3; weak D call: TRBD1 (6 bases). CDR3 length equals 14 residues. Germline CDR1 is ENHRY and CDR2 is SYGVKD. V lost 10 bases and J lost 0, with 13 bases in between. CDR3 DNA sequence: TGTGCCAGCTATTCAGGGGTCTCTGGAAACACCATATATTTT. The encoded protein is CASYSGVSGNTIYF.

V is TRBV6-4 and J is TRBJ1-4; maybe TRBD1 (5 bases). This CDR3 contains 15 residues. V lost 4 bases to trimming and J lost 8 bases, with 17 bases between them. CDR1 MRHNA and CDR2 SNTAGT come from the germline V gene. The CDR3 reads CASSAWGFGPEKLFF. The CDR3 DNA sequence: TGTGCCAGCAGTGCCTGGGGGTTCGGGCCGGAAAAACTGTTTTTT.